This T cell receptor (beta chain) came from a study of blood T cell repertoires in COVID-19. In the study overall: The United States, Italy and Spain provided the acute and convalescent COVID-19 samples. Sources were T cells, B-cell-depleted T cells, or PBMCs; the material itself was cDNA or gDNA.

V was pared by 3 bases and J by 7 bases, with 10 bases between. CDR1 is MGHRA, CDR2 YSYEKL, per germline. The CDR3 runs 13 residues. Authors' methods: Counts of nucleated cells, estimated from reference gene primer amplification, were obtained. Generated by immunoSEQ multiplex PCR, the TCRdb table keeps only in-frame clones and is missing some. V and J calls and clone size are as listed in that table; D and trimming were resolved from the DNA. This sample has 140,000 to 150,000 clones, with 80% to 90% found just once. Seattle participants joined during active infection and were tracked over time. The specimen was peripheral blood. The source of this sequence is an older woman with COVID-19, enrolled during active disease. The rearrangement links TRBV4-1 to TRBJ1-5; D possibly corresponds to TRBD1 (5 bases). CDR3 nucleotides: TGCGCCAGCAGCCACTCAGGGCTGCAGCCCCAGCATTTT. Translated: CASSHSGLQPQHF.